This T cell receptor (beta chain) was identified during a study of shared clonotypes between healthy human individuals. The deep-level immunoSEQ assay was used. Original methodology: ImmunoSEQ junction-only sequences lacked quality scores, so their filtering differed. Only in-frame clones appear in the TCRdb table, and some are missing; sequencing was by immunoSEQ multiplex PCR. V, J and clone size are taken as reported in that table, and D and trimming were inferred from the DNA itself. Of 1.5 million to 2.5 million clones listed, roughly 95% are singletons. CD8 cells classed as naive were CD45RO-negative and positively selected for CCR7, excluding terminally differentiated effector memory CD45RA+ cells. V was clipped by 4 bases and J by 12 bases, with 13 bases between them. The CDR3 is 12 residues long. Germline V gives CDR1 SGHRS, CDR2 YFSETQ.

The V call is TRBV5-1, the J call TRBJ1-4; D may be TRBD1 (6 bases). Material for sequencing was naive CD8+ T cells sorted from blood. This TCR derives from a man younger than 35 in good health. CDR3 DNA sequence: TGCGCCAGCAGCCCGCAACAGGGAGAACTGTTTTTT. It encodes CASSPQQGELFF. Full variable domain (rest looked up from reference TRBV5-1 and TRBJ1-4): KAGVTQTPRYLIKTRGQQVTLSCSPISGHRSVSWYQQTPGQGLQFLFEYFSETQRNKGNFPGRFSGRQFSNSRSEMNVSTLELGDSALYLCASSPQQGELFFGSGTQLSVL.